These 15 T cell receptor beta chains share one sample of origin, sequenced in a study of lymphopenia after photon versus proton radiotherapy. Libraries were prepared by immunoSEQ multiplex PCR; TCRdb keeps only in-frame clonotypes and omits some of them. This sample has 25,000 to 35,000 clones, with under 90% found just once. Sample: peripheral blood, taken from a patient treated with photon-based radiotherapy. The receptors shown here come from a woman aged 50 to 60 with pancreatic cancer.

The genes are TRBV30 and TRBJ2-2; 7 bases match TRBD1. The germline gives CDR1 GTSNPN, CDR2 SVGIG (reference sequence). The CDR3 spans 16 residues. V was clipped by 0 bases and J by 7 bases; unmatched bases: 11. The CDR3 spells CAWSVTAGGNIGELFF. The DNA of the CDR3 is TGTGCCTGGAGTGTAACGGCAGGGGGTAATATCGGGGAGCTGTTTTTT.

Turning to this clone: No conserved phenylalanine or tryptophan is present at the end of the CDR3, so a read error is the likely explanation. This sequence joins TRBV18 and TRBJ2-7; either TRBD1 or TRBD2 may supply D (5 bases each). The germline V and J ends were trimmed by 0 bases and 3 bases, with 6 bases remaining between them. The germline V gene encodes CDR1 KGHSH and CDR2 LQKENI. CDR3 length: 13 amino acids. The DNA of the CDR3 is TGTGCCAGCTCACCACCGGGGGACTACGAGCAGTACCTC. This translates into CASSPPGDYEQYL.

This chain links TRBV5-6 with TRBJ1-5, with D possibly being TRBD1 (6 bases). V was clipped by 4 bases and J by 9 bases, with 14 bases between them. The CDR3 loop spans 13 amino acids. The germline V gene has CDR1 SGHDT and CDR2 YYEEEE. CDR3 sequence reads: CASSPTGLGPQHF. The CDR3 DNA is TGTGCCAGCAGCCCGACAGGCTTGGGGCCCCAGCATTTT.

The chain employs TRBV5-6 and TRBJ2-7, with D possibly being TRBD1 (6 bases). The V end was cut by 0 bases, the J end by 6 bases, with 13 bases between. Per germline, CDR1 SGHDT and CDR2 YYEEEE. There are 14 residues in the CDR3. As DNA, the CDR3 is TGTGCCAGCAGCTTGGAACAGGGCGTCTTCGAGCAGTACTTC. It yields the protein CASSLEQGVFEQYF.

This chain joins TRBV28 and TRBJ2-1; D is possibly TRBD2 (6 bases). The germline V gene has CDR1 MDHEN and CDR2 SYDVKM. The CDR3 length is 11 residues. Trimming stripped 8 bases from V and 9 bases from J, with 11 bases between. Here the CDR3 DNA reads TGTGCCAGCCAAAGGGGAGGTGAGCAGTTCTTC. Residues: CASQRGGEQFF.

CDR3 sequence (DNA): TGTGCCAGCTCCCTGGGTCAGGAGAATCAGCCCCAGCATTTT. It codes for CASSLGQENQPQHF. V gene TRBV18 combines with J gene TRBJ1-5; D not resolved. V lost 6 bases and J lost 4, with 13 bases in between. Germline loops: CDR1 KGHSH, CDR2 LQKENI. The CDR3 sequence is 14 residues long.

This chain links TRBV2 with TRBJ2-7; TRBD1 might be the D (6 bases). V was cut by 3 bases and J by 5 bases, with 11 bases left in between. The CDR3 is made up of 13 amino acids. Looked up from germline, CDR1 is SNHLY and CDR2 is FYNNEI. The CDR3 DNA reads as TGTGCCAGCAGTGAGCAGGGGATGAACGAGCAGTACTTC. It is translated as CASSEQGMNEQYF.

V gene TRBV7-8 combines with J gene TRBJ2-1, with D tentatively TRBD2 (5 bases). The CDR3 is made up of 15 amino acids. Germline V gives CDR1 SGHVS, CDR2 FQNEAQ. V was clipped by 1 base and J by 6 bases, with 13 bases between them. The CDR3 sequence: CASSLERGSGNEQFF. CDR3 sequence (DNA): TGTGCCAGCAGCTTAGAGCGAGGGAGTGGCAATGAGCAGTTCTTC.

The J gene is TRBJ1-1, the V gene TRBV28; possible D gene TRBD1, 5 bases. V was clipped by 11 bases and J by 1 base, with 14 bases between them. Germline V gene lookup returns CDR1 MDHEN and CDR2 SYDVKM. This CDR3 has 13 residues. The CDR3 protein is CASASGGNTEAFF. CDR3 nucleotides: TGTGCCTCGGCGAGTGGGGGGAACACTGAAGCTTTCTTT.

CDR3 amino acids: CASSFDTGELFF. Written as DNA, the CDR3 is TGTGCCAGCAGTTTCGACACCGGGGAGCTGTTTTTT. V is TRBV28 and J is TRBJ2-2; D call uncertain. This CDR3 has 12 amino acids. The V gene lost 3 bases and the J gene lost 3 bases, with 2 bases spanning the gap. Germline CDR1 MDHEN, CDR2 SYDVKM.

V gene TRBV6-5 combines with J gene TRBJ2-7; perhaps TRBD2 as D (6 bases). The CDR3 has 14 residues. Germline V CDR1 and CDR2: MNHEY, SVGAGI. V was clipped by 5 bases and J by 5 bases, with 16 bases between them. The CDR3 spells CASSVREKTHEQYF. The CDR3 bases are TGTGCCAGCAGTGTGCGGGAAAAGACCCACGAGCAGTACTTC.

The rearrangement uses TRBV7-2 and TRBJ2-5, with TRBD1 identical over 8 bases. CDR1 is SGHTA and CDR2 is FQGNSA in the germline V gene. The ends lost 5 bases at V and 1 base at J; junction bases unmatched: 6. The CDR3 consists of 15 residues. This CDR3 is CASSKRTGRQETQYF. The CDR3, as DNA: TGTGCCAGCAGCAAACGGACAGGGCGCCAAGAGACCCAGTACTTC.

The chain employs TRBV7-2 and TRBJ2-2, with 9 bases identical to TRBD2. From germline, CDR1 is SGHTA and CDR2 FQGNSA. The length of the CDR3 is 16 residues. Germline trimming cut 3 bases from V and 0 bases from J; bases unmatched to any gene: 2. The CDR3: CASSLLAGSNTGELFF. The CDR3 DNA is TGTGCCAGCAGCTTGCTAGCGGGATCGAACACCGGGGAGCTGTTTTTT.

The chain recombines TRBV2 with TRBJ1-5; no firm D call. The V end lost 4 bases, the J end lost 4 bases, and 11 bases lay between the germline ends. The V gene's germline CDR1 is SNHLY and CDR2 FYNNEI. The CDR3 totals 14 residues. DNA of the CDR3: TGTGCCAGCAGTGTGGCCTTAGCAAATCAGCCCCAGCATTTT. It specifies CASSVALANQPQHF.

The chain uses TRBV7-2 and TRBJ2-4; a weak D match, TRBD1 (5 bases). Looked up from germline, CDR1 is SGHTA and CDR2 is FQGNSA. This CDR3 region has 15 residues. V was cut by 0 bases and J by 7 bases, with 13 bases left in between. The CDR3 is CASSLAVAPGNIQYF. In DNA, the CDR3 is TGTGCCAGCAGCTTAGCGGTCGCCCCAGGGAACATTCAGTACTTC.